These T cell receptor beta chains were read from a single sample in a study of follicular helper T cells after annual influenza vaccination. Assay: immunoSEQ multiplex PCR; the TCRdb copy retains only in-frame clones and omits some. The table shows 7,000 to 9,000 clones, with almost 80% occurring only once. Sequences were derived from CXCR5+ CD38- circulating T follicular helper cells from blood, sampled on the day of influenza vaccination. The source of these receptors is an adult who received the influenza vaccine. CDR3s include the opening cysteine and the closing phenylalanine or tryptophan. Each record gives: D gene, J gene, clone size, V gene, CDR3 length, CDR3 protein, CDR3 DNA. D genes are given only for firm matches. Size values are once, few and many counts, or a class for expanded clones, and some rows have none.

d_gene: -; j_gene: TRBJ2-2; abundance: -; v_gene: TRBV5-5; len: 14; CDR3aa: CASSLQRATGELFF; CDR3nt: TGTGCCAGCAGCTTGCAACGGGCGACCGGGGAGCTGTTTTTT
d_gene: -; j_gene: TRBJ2-1; abundance: -; v_gene: TRBV20-1; len: 11; CDR3aa: CSARGGDEQFF; CDR3nt: TGCAGTGCTAGAGGGGGCGATGAGCAGTTCTTC
d_gene: -; j_gene: TRBJ2-2; abundance: -; v_gene: TRBV18; len: 12; CDR3aa: CASSTDVDELFF; CDR3nt: TGTGCCAGCTCAACGGACGTTGATGAGCTGTTTTTT
d_gene: -; j_gene: TRBJ1-1; abundance: -; v_gene: TRBV30; len: 13; CDR3aa: CAYKGSGISEAFF; CDR3nt: TGTGCCTACAAAGGGTCGGGGATCTCTGAAGCTTTCTTT
d_gene: TRBD2; j_gene: TRBJ2-2; abundance: -; v_gene: TRBV6-6; len: 14; CDR3aa: CAGSGGTGTGELFF; CDR3nt: TGTGCCGGGAGCGGGGGGACGGGCACCGGGGAGCTGTTTTTT
d_gene: -; j_gene: TRBJ1-1; abundance: -; v_gene: TRBV7-2; len: 14; CDR3aa: CASSLDQGSTEAFF; CDR3nt: TGTGCCAGCAGCTTAGATCAGGGGAGCACTGAAGCTTTCTTT
d_gene: TRBD1; j_gene: TRBJ2-7; abundance: -; v_gene: TRBV2; len: 18; CDR3aa: CASSEVPPGQGNHYEQYF; CDR3nt: TGTGCCAGCAGTGAAGTCCCCCCGGGACAGGGGAATCACTACGAGCAGTACTTC
d_gene: TRBD2; j_gene: TRBJ2-1; abundance: -; v_gene: TRBV28; len: 14; CDR3aa: CASSFPLAGVEQFF; CDR3nt: TGTGCCAGCAGTTTCCCTTTAGCGGGAGTTGAGCAGTTCTTC
d_gene: -; j_gene: TRBJ1-4; abundance: -; v_gene: TRBV2; len: 13; CDR3aa: CASRDSLNEKLFF; CDR3nt: TGTGCCAGCAGAGACAGTCTTAATGAAAAACTGTTTTTT
d_gene: -; j_gene: TRBJ1-2; abundance: -; v_gene: TRBV6-1; len: 12; CDR3aa: CASSVGKDGYTF; CDR3nt: TGTGCCAGCAGTGTCGGGAAGGATGGCTACACCTTC
d_gene: -; j_gene: TRBJ2-1; abundance: -; v_gene: TRBV28; len: 15; CDR3aa: CASSLPRGSYNEQFF; CDR3nt: TGTGCCAGCAGTCTACCCCGCGGTTCGTACAATGAGCAGTTCTTC
d_gene: TRBD1; j_gene: TRBJ1-2; abundance: -; v_gene: TRBV4-3; len: 15; CDR3aa: CASSQGTGDFRGYTF; CDR3nt: TGCGCCAGCAGCCAAGGGACAGGAGACTTTCGAGGCTACACCTTC
d_gene: -; j_gene: TRBJ2-3; abundance: -; v_gene: TRBV28; len: 14; CDR3aa: CASSSTVSSETQYF; CDR3nt: TGTGCCAGCAGTTCTACGGTCTCTAGCGAGACGCAGTATTTT
d_gene: TRBD2; j_gene: TRBJ2-3; abundance: -; v_gene: TRBV7-6; len: 15; CDR3aa: CASRQLAGAADTQYF; CDR3nt: TGTGCCAGCAGGCAACTAGCGGGGGCCGCAGATACGCAGTATTTT
d_gene: -; j_gene: TRBJ1-1; abundance: -; v_gene: TRBV20-1; len: 11; CDR3aa: CSASSQVEAFF; CDR3nt: TGCAGTGCTAGTTCTCAGGTTGAAGCTTTCTTT
d_gene: -; j_gene: TRBJ2-4; abundance: -; v_gene: TRBV28; len: 13; CDR3aa: CASSKADKNIQYF; CDR3nt: TGTGCCAGCAGTAAGGCGGACAAAAACATTCAGTACTTC
d_gene: -; j_gene: TRBJ1-5; abundance: once; v_gene: TRBV11-2; len: 14; CDR3aa: CASSSDSSSQPQHF; CDR3nt: TGTGCCAGCAGCTCGGACAGTAGCAGTCAGCCCCAGCATTTT
d_gene: -; j_gene: TRBJ1-3; abundance: -; v_gene: TRBV4-3; len: 15; CDR3aa: CASSQDLTLGNTIYF; CDR3nt: TGCGCCAGCAGCCAAGACTTAACTCTAGGAAACACCATATATTTT
d_gene: TRBD2; j_gene: TRBJ2-3; abundance: -; v_gene: TRBV5-1; len: 16; CDR3aa: CASSSSREVNTDTQYF; CDR3nt: TGCGCCAGCAGTAGTTCGCGGGAGGTGAACACAGATACGCAGTATTTT
d_gene: -; j_gene: TRBJ2-7; abundance: -; v_gene: TRBV18; len: 15; CDR3aa: CASSPQGLLNYEQYF; CDR3nt: TGTGCCAGCTCACCACAAGGGCTGCTCAACTACGAGCAGTACTTC
d_gene: -; j_gene: TRBJ2-3; abundance: few; v_gene: TRBV5-1; len: 15; CDR3aa: CASSPPQTSTDTQYF; CDR3nt: TGCGCCAGCAGCCCACCACAGACTAGCACAGATACGCAGTATTTT
d_gene: -; j_gene: TRBJ2-3; abundance: -; v_gene: TRBV14; len: 12; CDR3aa: CASSQHTDTQYF; CDR3nt: TGTGCCAGCAGCCAACACACAGATACGCAGTATTTT
d_gene: TRBD1; j_gene: TRBJ1-5; abundance: -; v_gene: TRBV28; len: 15; CDR3aa: CASLGAGQSNQPQHF; CDR3nt: TGTGCCAGCCTCGGAGCGGGACAGAGCAATCAGCCCCAGCATTTT
d_gene: -; j_gene: TRBJ2-2; abundance: -; v_gene: TRBV27; len: 15; CDR3aa: CASRPGASGTGELFF; CDR3nt: TGTGCCAGCAGGCCTGGGGCCTCGGGGACCGGGGAGCTGTTTTTT
d_gene: -; j_gene: TRBJ2-3; abundance: once; v_gene: TRBV4-3; len: 16; CDR3aa: CASSQEVGGGTDTQYF; CDR3nt: TGCGCCAGCAGCCAAGAAGTGGGAGGGGGGACAGATACGCAGTATTTT
d_gene: -; j_gene: TRBJ2-5; abundance: -; v_gene: TRBV30; len: 11; CDR3aa: CAWTLQETQYF; CDR3nt: TGTGCCTGGACCTTACAGGAGACCCAGTACTTC
d_gene: TRBD1; j_gene: TRBJ1-2; abundance: -; v_gene: TRBV28; len: 14; CDR3aa: CASSLGQSNYGYTF; CDR3nt: TGTGCCAGCAGTTTGGGACAGTCTAACTATGGCTACACCTTC
d_gene: -; j_gene: TRBJ2-1; abundance: -; v_gene: TRBV9; len: 16; CDR3aa: CASSVVVESSYNEQFF; CDR3nt: TGTGCCAGCAGCGTAGTTGTGGAGAGCTCCTACAATGAGCAGTTCTTC
d_gene: -; j_gene: TRBJ2-7; abundance: -; v_gene: TRBV18; len: 14; CDR3aa: CASSLDGYPYEQYF; CDR3nt: TGTGCCAGCTCACTGGACGGATACCCCTACGAGCAGTACTTC
d_gene: TRBD1; j_gene: TRBJ2-1; abundance: -; v_gene: TRBV7-2; len: 15; CDR3aa: CASSPTQGALNEQFF; CDR3nt: TGTGCCAGCAGCCCCACACAGGGGGCCTTAAATGAGCAGTTCTTC